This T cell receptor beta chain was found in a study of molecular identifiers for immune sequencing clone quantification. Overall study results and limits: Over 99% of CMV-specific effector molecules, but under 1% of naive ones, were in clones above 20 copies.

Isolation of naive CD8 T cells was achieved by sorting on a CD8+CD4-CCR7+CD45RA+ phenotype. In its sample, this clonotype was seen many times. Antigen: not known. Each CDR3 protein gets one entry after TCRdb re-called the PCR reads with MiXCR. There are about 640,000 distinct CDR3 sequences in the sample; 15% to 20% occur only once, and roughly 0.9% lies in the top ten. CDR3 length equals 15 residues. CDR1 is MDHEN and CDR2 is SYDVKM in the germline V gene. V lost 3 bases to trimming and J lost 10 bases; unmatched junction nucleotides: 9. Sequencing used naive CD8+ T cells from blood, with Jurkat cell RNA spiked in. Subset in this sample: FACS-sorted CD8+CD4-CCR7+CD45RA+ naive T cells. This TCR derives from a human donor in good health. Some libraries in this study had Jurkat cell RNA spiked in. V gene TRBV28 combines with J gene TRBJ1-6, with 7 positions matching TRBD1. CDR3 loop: CASSLTGRRGSPLHF. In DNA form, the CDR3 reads TGTGCCAGCAGTTTGACAGGGAGGCGCGGGTCACCCCTCCACTTT.